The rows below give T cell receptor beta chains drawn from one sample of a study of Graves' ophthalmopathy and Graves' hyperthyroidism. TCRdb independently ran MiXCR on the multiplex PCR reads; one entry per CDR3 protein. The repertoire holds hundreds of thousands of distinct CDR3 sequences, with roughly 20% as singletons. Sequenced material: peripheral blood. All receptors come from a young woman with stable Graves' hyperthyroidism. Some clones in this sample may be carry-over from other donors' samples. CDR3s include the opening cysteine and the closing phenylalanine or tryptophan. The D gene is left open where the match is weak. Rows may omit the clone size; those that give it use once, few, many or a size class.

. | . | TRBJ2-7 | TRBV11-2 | TGTGCCAGCAGCTTAGATTTGTCTTACTACGAGCAGTACTTC | CASSLDLSYYEQYF
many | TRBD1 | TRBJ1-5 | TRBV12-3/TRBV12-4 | TGTGCCAGCAGTATCGGGACAGGGACTCAGCCCCAGCATTTT | CASSIGTGTQPQHF
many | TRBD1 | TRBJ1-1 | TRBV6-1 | TGTGCCAGCAGTAAACAGGGGTACGGCACTGAAGCTTTCTTT | CASSKQGYGTEAFF
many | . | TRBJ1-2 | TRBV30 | TGTGCCTGGAGTCCCCAGGGACTAAACTATGGCTACACCTTC | CAWSPQGLNYGYTF
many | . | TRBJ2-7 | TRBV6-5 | TGTGCCAGCAGTTACTTAGAAACCTACGAGCAGTACTTC | CASSYLETYEQYF
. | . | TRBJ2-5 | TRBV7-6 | TGTGCCAGCACCCTCCCATTGGGGGCAGGGAGGATAGACCAGTACTTC | CASTLPLGAGRIDQYF
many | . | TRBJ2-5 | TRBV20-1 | TGCAGTGCTAAGACTACAGGGACAGAGACCCAGTACTTC | CSAKTTGTETQYF
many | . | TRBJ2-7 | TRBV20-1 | TGCAGTGCTCCCTCCCTCTGGGCGGGGTCCTCCTACGAGCAGTACTTC | CSAPSLWAGSSYEQYF
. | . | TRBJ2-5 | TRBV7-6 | TGTGCCAGCAGCCCAAACCAGGGGACCCAGTACTTC | CASSPNQGTQYF
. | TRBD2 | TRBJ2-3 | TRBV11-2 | TGTGCCAGCAGCTTAGACGCGGGGGGATTGGATACGCAGTATTTT | CASSLDAGGLDTQYF
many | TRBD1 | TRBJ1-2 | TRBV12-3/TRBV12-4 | TGTGCCAGCACGACAGGGAGTGGCTACACCTTC | CASTTGSGYTF
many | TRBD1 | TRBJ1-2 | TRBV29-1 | TGCAGCGGGATAGCGACAGGGACTTATGGCTACACCTTC | CSGIATGTYGYTF
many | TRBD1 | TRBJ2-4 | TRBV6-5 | TGTGCCAGCAGAAATACAGGGGGCTGGCAAAACATTCAGTACTTC | CASRNTGGWQNIQYF
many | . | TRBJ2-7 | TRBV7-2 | TGTGCCAGCAGCTTAGCAATCCAGCGGGCCAACTCCTACGAGCAGTACTTC | CASSLAIQRANSYEQYF
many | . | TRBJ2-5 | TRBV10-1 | TGCGCCAGCAGTGACCGTGGGCCACGACCTCAAGAGACCCAGTACTTC | CASSDRGPRPQETQYF
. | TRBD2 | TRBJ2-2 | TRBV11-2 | TGTGCCAGCAGCTTCCAGCGGGGCTCTCCGGACACCGGGGAGCTGTTTTTT | CASSFQRGSPDTGELFF
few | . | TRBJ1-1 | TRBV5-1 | TGCGCCAGCAGCTTGAACCCGGGGGCCACTGAAGCTTTCTTT | CASSLNPGATEAFF
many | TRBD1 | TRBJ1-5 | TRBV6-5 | TGTGCCAGCAGTTACTCGGGACAGGGGTATCAGCCCCAGCATTTT | CASSYSGQGYQPQHF
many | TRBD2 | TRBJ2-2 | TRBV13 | TGTGCCAGCAGCTTAGTGGCGGGGGTGAACACCGGGGAGCTGTTTTTT | CASSLVAGVNTGELFF
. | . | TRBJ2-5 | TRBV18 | TGTGCCAGCTCACCACCGGGGACCGCCGAAGAGACCCAGTACTTC | CASSPPGTAEETQYF
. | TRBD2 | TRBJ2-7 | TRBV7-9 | TGTGCCAGCACCCAAGCAGCGGGAGTGACCTACGAGCAGTACTTC | CASTQAAGVTYEQYF
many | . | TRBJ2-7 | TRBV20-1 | TGCAGTGCTAGAGAAGGTAGCGCACCAAGGGACGAGCAGTACTTC | CSAREGSAPRDEQYF
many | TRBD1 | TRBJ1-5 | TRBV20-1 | TGCAGTGCTAGACAGGGGGCGGAACAGCCCCAGCATTTT | CSARQGAEQPQHF
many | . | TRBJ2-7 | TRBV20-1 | TGCAGTGCTAACTCCGGGATGGCTAGCCTACCCTACGAGCAGTACTTC | CSANSGMASLPYEQYF
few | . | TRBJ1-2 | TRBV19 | TGTGCCAGCCAGCCGGGACGCCCGGTTCAGAGCTACACCTTC | CASQPGRPVQSYTF
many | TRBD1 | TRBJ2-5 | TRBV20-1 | TGCAGCCCAAAGACAGGGGCGTCCGAGACCCAGTACTTC | CSPKTGASETQYF
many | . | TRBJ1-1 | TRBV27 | TGTGCCAGCAGTTTTACACGGACCACTGAAGCTTTCTTT | CASSFTRTTEAFF
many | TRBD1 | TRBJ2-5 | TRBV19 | TGTGCCACCTCCTTCCGACAGGGGGCCGAGACCCAGTACTTC | CATSFRQGAETQYF
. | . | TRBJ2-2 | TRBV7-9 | TGTGCCAGCAGCTTAAACGCGCCGGGTCCCGGGGAGCTGTTTTTT | CASSLNAPGPGELFF